The 29 T cell receptor beta chains below were found in one sample sequenced in a study of T cells in Graves' hyperthyroidism and ophthalmopathy. TCR beta CDR3 regions were amplified from RNA. During a first-round RT-PCR of the TCR CDR3, the HTBI primer set was used. TCRdb re-called the multiplex PCR reads with MiXCR, one entry per CDR3 protein. The profile covers some 510,000 distinct CDR3 sequences, with roughly 20% appearing a single time and approximately 25% taken by the ten largest. The sequencing input was blood. All receptors come from a man aged 18 to 30 with Graves' hyperthyroidism.

This clonotype was found a few times. The chain carries TRBV9 and TRBJ2-6; 7 nucleotides line up with TRBD1. The germline CDR1 and CDR2 sequences are SGDLS and YYNGEE. The CDR3 is 18 amino acids. The ends lost 0 bases at V and 4 bases at J; junction bases unmatched: 10. CDR3 bases: TGTGCCAGCAGCGTAGTTGGAGACAGGGAAAGCGGGGCCAACGTCCTGACTTTC. Translating gives CASSVVGDRESGANVLTF.

At least ten counts were recorded for this clonotype. The rearrangement uses TRBV11-2 and TRBJ1-2, with D possibly being TRBD1 (5 bases). This CDR3 comprises 14 residues. V dropped 1 base and J dropped 6 bases, with 12 bases sitting between them. Germline V CDR1 and CDR2: SGHAT, FQNNGV. The CDR3 nucleotides are TGTGCCAGCAGCTTAGTGGGGGGAAGAGATGGCTACACCTTC. Protein product: CASSLVGGRDGYTF.

Ten or more counts support this clonotype. The J gene is TRBJ1-5, the V gene TRBV12-3 or TRBV12-4, with a tentative D call TRBD1 (5 bases). The CDR3 consists of 14 residues. V gave up 5 bases and J gave up 4 bases, with 12 bases separating them. Here the CDR3 reads CASSPVTANQPQHF. CDR3 nucleotide sequence: TGTGCCAGCAGTCCCGTGACAGCTAATCAGCCCCAGCATTTT.

In its sample, this clonotype was seen many times. This chain joins TRBV5-1 and TRBJ1-1; perhaps TRBD1 as D (5 bases). This CDR3 has 15 residues. V lost 3 bases and J lost 1, with 13 bases in between. Germline V gene data show CDR1 as SGHRS and CDR2 as YFSETQ. Written as DNA, the CDR3 is TGCGCCAGCAGCTCCGGGGCGGGCGCGAACACTGAAGCTTTCTTT. Encoded protein: CASSSGAGANTEAFF.

The table lists this clonotype with many counts. The chain couples TRBV28 to TRBJ2-7; D remains ambiguous. Germline values: CDR1 MDHEN, CDR2 SYDVKM. This CDR3 contains 14 residues. V lost 4 bases, J lost 0 bases, and 10 bases lay in between. CDR3: CASSSTTDSYEQYF. CDR3 nucleotide sequence: TGTGCCAGCAGTTCCACGACGGACTCCTACGAGCAGTACTTC.

This clonotype was seen a few times. This chain uses TRBV6-1 with TRBJ2-3; 9 bases match TRBD1. Germline CDR1 and CDR2: MNHNS and SASEGT. The CDR3 consists of 15 residues. J was trimmed by 1 base and V by 7 bases; bases with no gene match: 6. CDR3 loop: CASNTRDRGTDTQYF. The CDR3 coding sequence is TGTGCCAGCAATACCCGGGACAGGGGCACAGATACGCAGTATTTT.

This clonotype was detected a few times. The V and J genes are TRBV12-3 or TRBV12-4 and TRBJ2-5; 12 bases agree with TRBD2. The ends lost 7 bases at V and 5 bases at J; junction bases unmatched: 5. The CDR3 is made up of 14 amino acids. DNA for the CDR3: TGTGCCAGCACCTTACTAGCGGGAGGTGAGACCCAGTACTTC. This translates into CASTLLAGGETQYF.

This clonotype was counted many times. This sequence joins TRBV28 and TRBJ1-2; no reliable D call. Germline V gene sequence: CDR1 MDHEN, CDR2 SYDVKM. CDR3 length: 12 amino acids. The V end was cut by 7 bases, the J end by 6 bases, with 12 bases between. The DNA of the CDR3 is TGTGCCAGCACCTACGGGCCCCATGGCTACACCTTC. This encodes CASTYGPHGYTF.

This clonotype was counted many times. This chain joins TRBV20-1 and TRBJ2-5, with D possibly being TRBD1 or TRBD2 (6 bases each). The CDR3 spans 12 residues. Trimming took 7 bases from V and 5 from J, leaving 14 bases between them. Per germline, CDR1 DFQATT and CDR2 SNEGSKA (reference sequence). The CDR3 region has the DNA TGCAGTGGATCCCAGGGGAGGGAGACCCAGTACTTC. Protein product: CSGSQGRETQYF.

The sample holds many counts of this clonotype. V usage is TRBV15 and J usage is TRBJ1-1; tentatively, D is TRBD1 (6 bases). Trimming took off 5 bases at V and 0 bases at J, with 28 bases between the two ends. The CDR3 is 20 residues long. The germline V gene has CDR1 LNHNV and CDR2 YYDKDF (reference sequence). CDR3 residues: CATSRRVYRATGGMNTEAFF. In nucleotides, the CDR3 is TGTGCCACCAGCCGTCGGGTCTACAGGGCCACGGGGGGGATGAACACTGAAGCTTTCTTT. Full variable domain (remainder filled in from reference TRBV15 and TRBJ1-1): DAMVIQNPRYQVTQFGKPVTLSCSQTLNHNVMYWYQQKSSQAPKLLFHYYDKDFNNEADTPDNFQSRRPNTSFCFLDIRSPGLGDTAMYLCATSRRVYRATGGMNTEAFFGQGTRLTVV.

This clonotype showed up just a few times. The rearrangement uses TRBV12-3 or TRBV12-4 and TRBJ1-5; D gene ambiguous. V gave up 3 bases and J gave up 6 bases, with 21 bases separating them. The CDR3 has 17 residues. Here the CDR3 DNA reads TGTGCCAGCAGTTTTGGTGGAAGATCAGACGGAGGTCAGCCCCAGCATTTT. Translation gives CASSFGGRSDGGQPQHF.

This rearrangement joins TRBV6-1 to TRBJ1-2, with 8 nucleotides matching TRBD1. Germline CDR1 reads MNHNS; CDR2 reads SASEGT. Losses at the gene ends were 6 bases for V and 3 bases for J; bases not matched to a gene: 9. This CDR3 is built from 15 residues. CDR3 sequence (DNA): TGTGCCAGCAGCCCGACCGGGACAGGCTACTATGGCTACACCTTC. Amino acid sequence: CASSPTGTGYYGYTF.

The table lists this clonotype with many counts. The genes are TRBV12-3 or TRBV12-4 and TRBJ2-5, with 9 bases identical to TRBD2. CDR3 size: 14 residues. The V and J ends lost 3 bases and 5 bases, in that order; junction bases with no gene match: 4. This CDR3 reads CASSFGLAGETQYF. DNA for the CDR3: TGTGCCAGCAGTTTTGGGCTAGCGGGGGAGACCCAGTACTTC.

This clonotype was observed at least ten times. The chain carries TRBV30 and TRBJ2-2, with 7 bases aligning to TRBD2. The length of the CDR3 is 14 residues. Trimming removed 8 bases from V and 3 bases from J; junction bases left unmatched: 9. Germline loops: CDR1 GTSNPN, CDR2 SVGIG (reference sequence). The CDR3 DNA reads as TGTGCCCTCGACGGCGGGGGTTACACCGGGGAGCTGTTTTTT. Its translation: CALDGGGYTGELFF.

This clonotype was counted at least ten times. The genes are TRBV12-3 or TRBV12-4 and TRBJ2-5; 7 bases are a match to TRBD1. CDR3 size: 13 residues. V was pared by 6 bases and J by 9 bases, with 10 bases of the junction left unmatched. CDR3 sequence reads: CASSRDRARAQYF. The CDR3 DNA sequence: TGTGCCAGCAGCCGCGACAGGGCTCGGGCCCAGTACTTC.

CDR3 residues: CSARTTVGRGRETQYF. CDR3 nucleotide sequence: TGCAGTGCTAGGACGACGGTGGGCAGGGGGCGAGAGACCCAGTACTTC. The rearrangement links TRBV20-1 to TRBJ2-5, with 8 positions matching TRBD1. V shed 3 bases and J 4 bases; nucleotides not matched to a gene: 13. The germline gives CDR1 DFQATT, CDR2 SNEGSKA (reference sequence). The CDR3 consists of 16 residues.

In this sample, this clonotype turned up many times. V gene TRBV5-6 combines with J gene TRBJ2-5; 10 positions match TRBD1. The CDR3 totals 16 residues. Germline values: CDR1 SGHDT, CDR2 YYEEEE. The V and J ends lost 2 bases and 1 base, in that order; junction bases with no gene match: 5. The CDR3 reads CASSFSWDRGQETQYF. In DNA, the CDR3 is TGTGCCAGCAGCTTCTCGTGGGACAGGGGCCAAGAGACCCAGTACTTC.

The rearrangement uses TRBV28 and TRBJ2-7; 11 nucleotides match TRBD1. V shed 6 bases, J shed 9 bases, and the junction held 10 bases outside the gene matches. Germline V gene sequence: CDR1 MDHEN, CDR2 SYDVKM. CDR3 length: 14 residues. The CDR3 DNA reads as TGTGCCAGCAGACCGGGACAGGGGGTTAACGTGCAGTACTTC. Encoded protein: CASRPGQGVNVQYF.

The genes are TRBV6-1 and TRBJ1-5; the D gene is possibly TRBD1 (5 bases). The V end was cut by 2 bases, the J end by 0 bases, with 8 bases between. The length of the CDR3 is 15 residues. Germline CDR1 MNHNS, CDR2 SASEGT. The CDR3 loop reads CASSETGLSNQPQHF. CDR3 DNA sequence: TGTGCCAGCAGTGAAACGGGACTTAGCAATCAGCCCCAGCATTTT.

The sample holds a few counts of this clonotype. This chain links TRBV5-1 with TRBJ2-2; 9 bases align to TRBD1. The CDR3 is 18 residues long. The germline V gene has CDR1 SGHRS and CDR2 YFSETQ. V shed 3 bases, J shed 4 bases, and the junction held 13 bases outside the gene matches. The CDR3 DNA follows: TGCGCCAGCAGCTGGACGCTACCGGGACAGGGAACCACCGGGGAGCTGTTTTTT. Encoded protein: CASSWTLPGQGTTGELFF.

This clonotype was observed many times. The chain is built from TRBV12-5 and TRBJ2-7, with D tentatively TRBD2 (5 bases). CDR1 LGHNT and CDR2 FRNRAP come from the germline V gene. CDR3 size: 12 residues. V dropped 6 bases and J dropped 3 bases, with 9 bases sitting between them. The CDR3, as DNA: TGTGCTAGTGGGCCGGGGTTCTACGAGCAGTACTTC. The encoded protein is CASGPGFYEQYF.

This clonotype was counted only a few times. The chain employs TRBV15 and TRBJ1-1; D remains ambiguous. The CDR3 totals 14 residues. Germline V gives CDR1 LNHNV, CDR2 YYDKDF (reference sequence). Trimming shortened V by 5 bases and J by 14 bases, and 24 bases separated the two germline ends. The CDR3: CATSPIDGVRGGFF. DNA of the CDR3: TGTGCCACCAGCCCGATCGATGGAGTCCGAGGCGGGTTCTTT.

This clonotype has more than one count but fewer than ten. The V gene is TRBV12-5, the J gene TRBJ1-5, with 9 bases fitting TRBD1. Germline CDR1 reads LGHNT; CDR2 reads FRNRAP. The V segment lost 5 bases and the J segment 6 bases; nucleotides outside the gene matches: 11. This CDR3 comprises 16 residues. CDR3 amino acids: CASGQEGTGRTQPQHF. The CDR3, as DNA: TGTGCTAGTGGTCAAGAGGGGACAGGGAGGACTCAGCCCCAGCATTTT.

In its sample, this clonotype was seen many times. This sequence joins TRBV15 and TRBJ2-2; D is ambiguous. Trimming took 1 base from V and 2 from J, leaving 5 bases between them. Germline V gene sequence: CDR1 LNHNV, CDR2 YYDKDF (reference sequence). The CDR3 runs to 14 residues. The CDR3 sequence is CATSRGDNTGELFF. For the CDR3, the DNA is TGTGCCACCAGCAGAGGAGATAACACCGGGGAGCTGTTTTTT.

V is TRBV20-1 and J is TRBJ2-7, with 8 bases aligning to TRBD2. Germline CDR1 reads DFQATT; CDR2 reads SNEGSKA (reference sequence). The CDR3 is 14 residues long. V lost 2 bases, J lost 2 bases, and 5 bases stayed unmatched. CDR3 region: CSARPLAVPYEQYF. The CDR3 region has the DNA TGCAGTGCTAGACCACTAGCGGTTCCCTACGAGCAGTACTTC.

This clonotype occurred many times. The DNA of the CDR3 is TGTGCCACCAGCAGATTGCCAGCGGGGGGAAACACAGATACGCAGTATTTT. Residues: CATSRLPAGGNTDTQYF. The chain is built from TRBV15 and TRBJ2-3, with 9 bases identical to TRBD2. This CDR3 region has 17 residues. Germline V gene lookup returns CDR1 LNHNV and CDR2 YYDKDF (reference sequence). V shed 2 bases and J 2 bases; nucleotides not matched to a gene: 8. Full variable domain (missing parts from reference TRBV15 and TRBJ2-3): DAMVIQNPRYQVTQFGKPVTLSCSQTLNHNVMYWYQQKSSQAPKLLFHYYDKDFNNEADTPDNFQSRRPNTSFCFLDIRSPGLGDTAMYLCATSRLPAGGNTDTQYFGPGTRLTVL.

This clonotype was observed many times. The gene calls are TRBV27 and TRBJ2-7; D remains ambiguous. Germline CDR1 and CDR2: MNHEY and SMNVEV (reference sequence). This CDR3 spans 13 amino acids. Deletions cut 6 bases from V and 0 bases from J, with 9 bases between. CDR3 nucleotide sequence: TGTGCCAGCAGCTTAGGCTTCTCCTACGAGCAGTACTTC. It codes for CASSLGFSYEQYF.

Many counts were recorded for this clonotype. This rearrangement joins TRBV20-1 to TRBJ1-1; 9 bases fit TRBD1. The CDR3 totals 15 residues. Trimming removed 3 bases from V and 1 base from J; junction bases left unmatched: 6. Germline V gene sequence: CDR1 DFQATT, CDR2 SNEGSKA (reference sequence). This chain's CDR3 is CSASNPGQGNTEAFF. For the CDR3, the DNA is TGCAGTGCTAGCAATCCGGGACAGGGGAACACTGAAGCTTTCTTT.

The DNA for the CDR3 is TGTGCCAGCAGTACCGGGACGTTTGGGGCTTCACCCCTCCACTTT. It encodes CASSTGTFGASPLHF. This chain uses TRBV28 with TRBJ1-6, with D maybe TRBD1 (5 bases). The CDR3 is 15 residues long. Germline V CDR1 and CDR2: MDHEN, SYDVKM. V was clipped by 5 bases and J by 9 bases, with 17 bases between them.